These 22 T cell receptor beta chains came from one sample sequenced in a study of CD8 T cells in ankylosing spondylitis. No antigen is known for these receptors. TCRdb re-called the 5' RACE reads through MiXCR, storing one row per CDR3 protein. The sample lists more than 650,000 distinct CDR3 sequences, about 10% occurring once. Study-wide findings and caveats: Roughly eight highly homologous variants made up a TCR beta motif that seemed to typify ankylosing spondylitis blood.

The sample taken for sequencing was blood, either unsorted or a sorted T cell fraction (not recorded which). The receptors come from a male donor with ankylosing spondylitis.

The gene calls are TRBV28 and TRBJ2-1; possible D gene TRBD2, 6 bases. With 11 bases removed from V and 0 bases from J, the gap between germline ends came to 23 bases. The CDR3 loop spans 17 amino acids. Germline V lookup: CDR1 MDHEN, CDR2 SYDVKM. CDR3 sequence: CAAQAGGAAGSYNEQFF. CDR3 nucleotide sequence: TGTGCCGCCCAAGCCGGAGGGGCCGCCGGCTCCTACAATGAGCAGTTCTTC.

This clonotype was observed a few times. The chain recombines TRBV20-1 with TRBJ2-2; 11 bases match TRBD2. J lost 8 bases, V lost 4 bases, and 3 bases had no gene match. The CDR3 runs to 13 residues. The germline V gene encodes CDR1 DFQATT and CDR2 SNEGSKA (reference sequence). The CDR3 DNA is TGCAGTGCTACCTGGACTAGCGGGGGGGAGCTGTTTTTT. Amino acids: CSATWTSGGELFF.

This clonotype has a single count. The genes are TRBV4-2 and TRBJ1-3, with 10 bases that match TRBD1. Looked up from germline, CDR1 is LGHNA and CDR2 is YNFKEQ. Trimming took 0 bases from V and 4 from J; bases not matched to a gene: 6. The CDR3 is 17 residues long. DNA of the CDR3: TGTGCCAGCAGCCAAGACCCCGACAGGGGGCTAGGAAACACCATATATTTT. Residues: CASSQDPDRGLGNTIYF.

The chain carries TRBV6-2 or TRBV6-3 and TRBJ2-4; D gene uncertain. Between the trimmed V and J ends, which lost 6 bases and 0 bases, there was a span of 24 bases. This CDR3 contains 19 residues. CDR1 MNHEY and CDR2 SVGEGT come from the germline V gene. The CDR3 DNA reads TGTGCCAGCAGCCATTACCGGGCCGTCGCGACCAAAGCCAAAAACATTCAGTACTTC. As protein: CASSHYRAVATKAKNIQYF.

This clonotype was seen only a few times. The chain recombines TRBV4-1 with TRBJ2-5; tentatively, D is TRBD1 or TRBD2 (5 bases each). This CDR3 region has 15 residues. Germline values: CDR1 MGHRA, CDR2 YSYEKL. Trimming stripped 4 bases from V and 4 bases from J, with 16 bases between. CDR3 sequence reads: CASSPGTVSGETQYF. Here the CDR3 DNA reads TGCGCCAGCAGCCCCGGGACGGTGTCAGGAGAGACCCAGTACTTC.

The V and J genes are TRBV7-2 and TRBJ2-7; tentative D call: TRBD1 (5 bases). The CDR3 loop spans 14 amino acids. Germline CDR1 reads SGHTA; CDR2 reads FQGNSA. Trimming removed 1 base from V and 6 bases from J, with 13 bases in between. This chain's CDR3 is CASSLEAGIGEQYF. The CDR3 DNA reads TGTGCCAGCAGCTTAGAAGCAGGGATAGGCGAGCAGTACTTC.

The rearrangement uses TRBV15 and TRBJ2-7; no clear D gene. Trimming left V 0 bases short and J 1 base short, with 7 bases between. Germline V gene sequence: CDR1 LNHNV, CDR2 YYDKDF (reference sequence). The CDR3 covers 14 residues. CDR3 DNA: TGTGCCACCAGCAGAGAACGAGTATCCTACGAGCAGTACTTC. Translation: CATSRERVSYEQYF.

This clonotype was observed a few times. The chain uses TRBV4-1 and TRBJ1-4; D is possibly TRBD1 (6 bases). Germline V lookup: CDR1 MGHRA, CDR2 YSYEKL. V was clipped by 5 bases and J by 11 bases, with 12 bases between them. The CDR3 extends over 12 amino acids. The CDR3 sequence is CASSLPGDKLFF. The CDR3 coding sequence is TGCGCCAGCAGCTTACCAGGGGACAAACTGTTTTTT.

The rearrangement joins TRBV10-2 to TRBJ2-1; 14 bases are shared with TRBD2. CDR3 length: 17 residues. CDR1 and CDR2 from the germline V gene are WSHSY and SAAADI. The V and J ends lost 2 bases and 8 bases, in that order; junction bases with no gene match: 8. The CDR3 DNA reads TGCGCCAGCAGTGAGGGACTAGCGGGAGGTAAAGGGCATGAGCAGTTCTTC. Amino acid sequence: CASSEGLAGGKGHEQFF.

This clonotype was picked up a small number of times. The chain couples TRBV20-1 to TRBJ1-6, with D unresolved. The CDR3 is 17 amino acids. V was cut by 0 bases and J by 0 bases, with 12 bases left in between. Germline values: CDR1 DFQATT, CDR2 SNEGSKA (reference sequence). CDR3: CSARDPNPSSYNSPLHF. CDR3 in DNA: TGCAGTGCTAGAGATCCCAACCCAAGCTCCTATAATTCACCCCTCCACTTT.

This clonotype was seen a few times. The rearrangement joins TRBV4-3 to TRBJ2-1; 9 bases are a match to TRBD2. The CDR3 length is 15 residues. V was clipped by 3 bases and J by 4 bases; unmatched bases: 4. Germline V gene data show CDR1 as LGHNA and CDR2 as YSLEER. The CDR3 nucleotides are TGCGCCAGCAGCCAGATAGCGGGGGTTTACAATGAGCAGTTCTTC. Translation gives CASSQIAGVYNEQFF.

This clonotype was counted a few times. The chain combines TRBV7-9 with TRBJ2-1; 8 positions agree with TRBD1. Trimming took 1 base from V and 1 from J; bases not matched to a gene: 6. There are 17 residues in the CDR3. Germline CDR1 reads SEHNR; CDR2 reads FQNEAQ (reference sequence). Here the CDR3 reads CASSLGPTGGSYNEQFF. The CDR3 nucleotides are TGTGCCAGCAGCTTAGGCCCCACAGGGGGGTCCTACAATGAGCAGTTCTTC. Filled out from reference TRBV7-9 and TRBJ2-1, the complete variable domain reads DTGVSQNPRHKITKRGQNVTFRCDPISEHNRLYWYRQTLGQGPEFLTYFQNEAQLEKSRLLSDRFSAERPKGSFSTLEIQRTEQGDSAMYLCASSLGPTGGSYNEQFFGPGTRLTVL.

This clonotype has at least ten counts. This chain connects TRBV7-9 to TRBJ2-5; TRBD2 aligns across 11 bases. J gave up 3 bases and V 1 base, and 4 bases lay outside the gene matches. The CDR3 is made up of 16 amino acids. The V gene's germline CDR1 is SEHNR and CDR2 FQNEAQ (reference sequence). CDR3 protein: CASSLGSTSGEETQYF. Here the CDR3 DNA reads TGTGCCAGCAGCTTAGGATCGACTAGCGGGGAAGAGACCCAGTACTTC.

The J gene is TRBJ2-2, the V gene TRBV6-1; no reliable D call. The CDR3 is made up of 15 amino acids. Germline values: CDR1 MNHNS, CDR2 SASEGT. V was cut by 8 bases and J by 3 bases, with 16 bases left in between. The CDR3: CASSPDRPHTGELFF. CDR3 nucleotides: TGTGCCAGCTCTCCGGACCGCCCCCACACCGGGGAGCTGTTTTTT.

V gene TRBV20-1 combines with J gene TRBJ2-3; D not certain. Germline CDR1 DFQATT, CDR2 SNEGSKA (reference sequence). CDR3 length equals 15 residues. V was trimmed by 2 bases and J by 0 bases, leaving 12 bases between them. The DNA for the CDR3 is TGCAGTGCTAGACTCGCCGGGCCTAGCACAGATACGCAGTATTTT. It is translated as CSARLAGPSTDTQYF.

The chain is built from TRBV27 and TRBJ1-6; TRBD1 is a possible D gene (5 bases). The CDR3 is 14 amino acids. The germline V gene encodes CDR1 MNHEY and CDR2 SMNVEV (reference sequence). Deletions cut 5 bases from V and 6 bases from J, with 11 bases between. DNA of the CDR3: TGTGCCAGCAGTCAACCGGGACTTAATTCACCCCTCCACTTT. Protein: CASSQPGLNSPLHF.

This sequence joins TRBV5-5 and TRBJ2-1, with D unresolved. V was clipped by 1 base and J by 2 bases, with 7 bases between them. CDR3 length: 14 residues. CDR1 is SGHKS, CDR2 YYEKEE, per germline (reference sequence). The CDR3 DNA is TGTGCCAGCAGCTTGCTGGTCACCTACAATGAGCAGTTCTTC. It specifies CASSLLVTYNEQFF.

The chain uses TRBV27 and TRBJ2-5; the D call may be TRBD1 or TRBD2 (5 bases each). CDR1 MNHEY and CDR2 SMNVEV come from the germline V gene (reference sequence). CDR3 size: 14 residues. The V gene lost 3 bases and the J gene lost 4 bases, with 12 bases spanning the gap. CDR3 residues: CASSFGDLRETQYF. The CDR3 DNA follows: TGTGCCAGCAGTTTTGGGGACCTTAGAGAGACCCAGTACTTC.

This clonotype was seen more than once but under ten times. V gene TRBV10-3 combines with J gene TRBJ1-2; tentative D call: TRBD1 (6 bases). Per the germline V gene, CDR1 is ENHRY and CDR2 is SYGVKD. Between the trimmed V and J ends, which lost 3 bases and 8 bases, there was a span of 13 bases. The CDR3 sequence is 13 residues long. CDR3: CAISEAGARGYTF. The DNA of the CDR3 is TGTGCCATCAGTGAAGCGGGGGCGCGGGGCTACACCTTC.

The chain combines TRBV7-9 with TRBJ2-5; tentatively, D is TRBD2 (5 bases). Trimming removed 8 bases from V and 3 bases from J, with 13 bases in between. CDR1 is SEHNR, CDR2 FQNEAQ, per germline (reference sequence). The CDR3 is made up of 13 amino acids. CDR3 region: CASERGREETQYF. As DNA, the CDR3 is TGTGCCAGCGAGCGAGGGAGAGAAGAGACCCAGTACTTC.

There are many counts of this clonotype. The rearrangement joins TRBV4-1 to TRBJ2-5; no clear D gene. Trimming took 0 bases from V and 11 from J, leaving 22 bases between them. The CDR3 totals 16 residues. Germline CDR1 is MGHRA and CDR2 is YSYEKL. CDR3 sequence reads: CASSQDPSVLQSYQYF. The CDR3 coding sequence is TGCGCCAGCAGCCAAGATCCCTCTGTCCTGCAATCTTATCAGTACTTC.

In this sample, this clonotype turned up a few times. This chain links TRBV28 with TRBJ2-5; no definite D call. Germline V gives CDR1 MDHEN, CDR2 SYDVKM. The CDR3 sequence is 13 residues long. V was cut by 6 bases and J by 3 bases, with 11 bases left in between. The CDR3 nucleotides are TGTGCCAGCAGAGACCCGACAAAAGAGACCCAGTACTTC. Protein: CASRDPTKETQYF.